The 19 T cell receptor beta chains in this list originate from one sample, sequenced in a study of control samples from healthy donors and cancer patients. Profiled with immunoSEQ multiplex PCR; TCRdb holds only in-frame clones, not every one. Altogether approximately 70,000 clones are present, over 85% being singletons, with the ten largest covering approximately 5.1%. The sample was PBMCs. All receptors derive from a man aged 55 to 70 with colorectal cancer.

This clone appeared once. The chain carries TRBV27 and TRBJ1-2; possible D gene TRBD1, 5 bases. The germline V gene encodes CDR1 MNHEY and CDR2 SMNVEV (reference sequence). The CDR3 spans 15 residues. Trimming left V 5 bases short and J 6 bases short, with 19 bases between. CDR3 nucleotide sequence: TGTGCCAGCAGTGCCTTGAGGGTGGGGGGGGATGGCTACACCTTC. Amino acids: CASSALRVGGDGYTF.

The rearrangement joins TRBV27 to TRBJ2-5, with 7 positions matching TRBD2. The CDR3 length is 14 residues. Germline CDR1 is MNHEY and CDR2 is SMNVEV (reference sequence). After removal of 4 bases from V and 4 bases from J, the junction contained 6 bases not matched to a gene. CDR3 nucleotide sequence: TGTGCCAGCAGTTCCCCGGGACTACGAGAGACCCAGTACTTC. This codes for CASSSPGLRETQYF.

The rearrangement joins TRBV7-2 to TRBJ1-6; D remains unclear. The germline gives CDR1 SGHTA, CDR2 FQGNSA. The V and J ends lost 5 bases and 7 bases respectively, with 27 bases between them. The CDR3 runs 19 residues. The CDR3: CASSPSEGPPIRPNSPLHF. The CDR3 DNA is TGTGCCAGCAGCCCGTCCGAGGGCCCCCCAATCCGGCCCAATTCACCCCTCCACTTT.

The chain is built from TRBV20-1 and TRBJ2-7; D possibly uses TRBD1 or TRBD2 (5 bases each). Germline CDR1 is DFQATT and CDR2 is SNEGSKA (reference sequence). The CDR3 runs 11 residues. CDR3 residues: CSPRGPYEQYF. As DNA, the CDR3 is TGCAGCCCGAGGGGCCCCTACGAGCAGTACTTC.

The chain links TRBV18 to TRBJ2-7; the match to TRBD2 covers 8 bases. The ends lost 2 bases at V and 2 bases at J; junction bases unmatched: 8. Germline V gene data show CDR1 as KGHSH and CDR2 as LQKENI. This CDR3 spans 16 amino acids. This CDR3 reads CASSPSGGPPAYEQYF. CDR3 coding DNA: TGTGCCAGCTCACCATCGGGGGGGCCACCCGCCTACGAGCAGTACTTC.

This sequence joins TRBV11-2 and TRBJ2-7, with D hard to call. The CDR3 extends over 11 amino acids. CDR1 and CDR2 from the germline V gene are SGHAT and FQNNGV. Deletions cut 8 bases from V and 4 bases from J, with 9 bases between. The CDR3 sequence: CASSVVYEQYF. CDR3 nucleotides: TGTGCCAGCTCGGTTGTGTACGAGCAGTACTTC.

CDR3 sequence (DNA): TGTGCCATCAGTGAGGGGGCTGAGCCCCAGCATTTT. Amino acid sequence: CAISEGAEPQHF. The chain joins TRBV10-3 to TRBJ1-5; the D gene is possibly TRBD1 (5 bases). Deletions cut 2 bases from V and 8 bases from J, with 7 bases between. Germline-derived CDR1 and CDR2 are ENHRY and SYGVKD. CDR3 size: 12 residues.

The chain has TRBV9 and TRBJ2-5; tentative D call: TRBD2 (5 bases). V lost 3 bases, J lost 1 base, and 13 bases lay in between. Per the germline V gene, CDR1 is SGDLS and CDR2 is YYNGEE. This CDR3 has 15 amino acids. CDR3 nucleotide sequence: TGTGCCAGCAGCGCAGAAGGACTCCTCCAAGAGACCCAGTACTTC. Protein sequence: CASSAEGLLQETQYF.

The rearrangement joins TRBV7-3 to TRBJ1-4, with D uncertain. V dropped 5 bases and J dropped 3 bases, with 10 bases sitting between them. CDR1 SGHTA and CDR2 FQGTGA come from the germline V gene. The CDR3 runs to 14 residues. The CDR3 reads CASSPYRSNEKLFF. The CDR3 coding sequence is TGTGCCAGCAGCCCCTACCGGTCTAATGAAAAACTGTTTTTT.

This chain connects TRBV6-5 to TRBJ2-2, with a tentative D call TRBD1 (5 bases). V was shortened by 8 bases and J by 6 bases, with 13 bases between the two germline ends. Per the germline V gene, CDR1 is MNHEY and CDR2 is SVGAGI. The CDR3 covers 13 residues. The CDR3 DNA reads as TGTGCCAGCGAAGGGGCCCAGGCCGGGGAGCTGTTTTTT. The encoded protein is CASEGAQAGELFF.

This rearrangement joins TRBV7-2 to TRBJ2-4; TRBD1 aligns across 8 bases. The CDR3 contains 15 residues. Germline V gene sequence: CDR1 SGHTA, CDR2 FQGNSA. V lost 5 bases to trimming and J lost 2 bases; unmatched junction nucleotides: 5. DNA for the CDR3: TGTGCCAGCAGCCCCCGACAGGGGACCAAAAACATTCAGTACTTC. This encodes CASSPRQGTKNIQYF.

The genes are TRBV19 and TRBJ2-3; 10 nucleotides agree with TRBD2. This CDR3 spans 16 amino acids. The germline V gene has CDR1 LNHDA and CDR2 SQIVND (reference sequence). Trimming removed 2 bases from V and 2 bases from J; junction bases left unmatched: 4. CDR3: CASSISSGGPTDTQYF. CDR3 DNA sequence: TGTGCCAGTAGTATATCTAGCGGGGGACCCACAGATACGCAGTATTTT.

V gene TRBV12-3 or TRBV12-4 combines with J gene TRBJ2-1, with unresolved D. The CDR3 runs to 11 residues. V lost 4 bases and J 2 bases, leaving 0 bases between the germline ends. The CDR3 sequence is CASSSYNEQFF. Here the CDR3 DNA reads TGTGCCAGCAGTTCCTACAATGAGCAGTTCTTC.

The chain has TRBV5-5 and TRBJ2-1; D may match TRBD1 or TRBD2 (5 bases each). The CDR3 is made up of 14 amino acids. Trimming took off 0 bases at V and 9 bases at J, with 13 bases between the two ends. Germline CDR1 reads SGHKS; CDR2 reads YYEKEE (reference sequence). CDR3 nucleotide sequence: TGTGCCAGCAGCTTGGTAGTAAAGGGGAGTGAGCAGTTCTTC. It encodes CASSLVVKGSEQFF.

The chain couples TRBV5-6 to TRBJ2-5; TRBD1 matches 8 bases. V dropped 4 bases and J dropped 0; count of bases not matched to a gene: 5. This CDR3 region has 15 residues. The germline CDR1 and CDR2 sequences are SGHDT and YYEEEE. The CDR3 loop is CASSRDRLYQETQYF. For the CDR3, the DNA is TGTGCCAGCAGCCGGGACAGGTTGTACCAAGAGACCCAGTACTTC.

The V call is TRBV19, the J call TRBJ1-5, with D maybe TRBD1 (5 bases). The CDR3 consists of 13 residues. Germline values: CDR1 LNHDA, CDR2 SQIVND (reference sequence). Trimming took 5 bases from V and 9 from J, leaving 14 bases between them. The CDR3 here is CASSGTRERPQHF. The CDR3 DNA follows: TGTGCCAGTAGTGGGACCAGGGAACGGCCCCAGCATTTT.

This clone has just a few counts. This rearrangement joins TRBV3-1 (or the pseudogene TRBV3-2) to TRBJ1-5, with TRBD1 matching 9 bases. Germline loops: CDR1 LGHDT, CDR2 YNNKEL (reference sequence). V was clipped by 4 bases and J by 7 bases; unmatched bases: 14. The CDR3 has 17 amino acids. The CDR3 DNA sequence: TGTGCCAGCAGCCGAGGACTCCCGGGACAGGGTGAGCAGCCCCAGCATTTT. Protein: CASSRGLPGQGEQPQHF.

The chain couples TRBV7-8 to TRBJ2-7; D not certain. V was shortened by 2 bases and J by 0 bases, with 8 bases between the two germline ends. There are 14 residues in the CDR3. CDR1 SGHVS and CDR2 FQNEAQ come from the germline V gene. The CDR3 here is CASSLFSSSYEQYF. The DNA of the CDR3 is TGTGCCAGCAGCTTATTTTCTAGCTCCTACGAGCAGTACTTC.

The count of this clone is one. The genes are TRBV18 and TRBJ1-4; D might be TRBD1 (5 bases). Trimming left V 3 bases short and J 3 bases short, with 14 bases between. CDR3 size: 16 residues. Germline assignment: CDR1 KGHSH and CDR2 LQKENI. The CDR3, as DNA: TGTGCCAGCTCACCCAGGGCCCTGGGATCTAATGAAAAACTGTTTTTT. Translated, it gives CASSPRALGSNEKLFF. Together with reference TRBV18 and TRBJ1-4, the CDR3 gives the full variable domain: NAGVMQNPRHLVRRRGQEARLRCSPMKGHSHVYWYRQLPEEGLKFMVYLQKENIIDESGMPKERFSAEFPKEGPSILRIQQVVRGDSAAYFCASSPRALGSNEKLFFGSGTQLSVL.